Here is one T cell receptor beta chain with its context. Its antigen is not known. Method: immunoSEQ multiplex PCR; TCRdb's copy keeps in-frame clones and lacks some. Counted here are approximately 12,000 clones, 85% to 95% occurring once; the ten biggest clones make up over 0.95%. This sample stems from a study of regulatory and conventional T cells in RAG deficiency. The study, taken as a whole, reports: Sorted Omenn CD25-high CD127-low cells may not be bona fide Tregs. Omenn syndrome and CID/AS patients had approximately 100-fold fewer unique Treg TCR beta sequences, versus approximately 9.8-fold elsewhere. Control T-cell subsets had markedly higher Shannon entropy and lower Simpson indices than RAG-deficient patients.

This CDR3 region has 15 residues. Germline V gene lookup returns CDR1 LNHDA and CDR2 SQIVND (reference sequence). V was trimmed by 3 bases and J by 7 bases, leaving 16 bases between them. The sorted conventional CD4+ T cells were CD25-low and CD127-high, with genomic DNA sequenced. The same sample was also studied in work on regulatory T cells. As that report states: The primer mix had 52 TRBV and 13 TRBJ primers.

This receptor was taken from a human donor in good health. This chain uses TRBV19 with TRBJ2-1, with D possibly being TRBD2 (7 bases). Sequencing was performed on CD4+ effector T cells sorted from blood. In DNA form, the CDR3 reads TGTGCCAGTAGTATGGAAGGGGGGGGTAATAATGAGCAGTTCTTC. This encodes CASSMEGGGNNEQFF.